This T cell receptor beta chain was captured in a study of neurological immune-mediated disorders. Points from the study as a whole: The absence of any CDR3 amino acid sequence shared by expanded clones across subjects suggests that repertoires were private in all groups. Patients with HTLV-1-associated myelopathy showed the most TCR clonal expansion. Those with multiple sclerosis showed the least, falling below healthy controls.

The cDNA was synthesized by means of template-switch 5'RACE, which was carried out with 10-nucleotide random UMIs. TCRdb ran MiXCR on the 5' RACE reads and lists one entry per CDR3 protein. The sample carries about 38,000 distinct CDR3 sequences, 9.5% to 13% recorded once. The sorted libraries started from some 970,000 CD4+ or CD8+ T cells. This clonotype was recorded at least ten times. Antigen unknown. Input material: CD4+ T cells from blood. The source is a woman aged 25-40 years with HTLV-1-associated myelopathy (HAM/TSP).

CDR3 protein: CASSRGGPDEQFF. The DNA of the CDR3 is TGCGCCAGCAGTCGGGGGGGGCCTGATGAGCAGTTCTTC. V and J are TRBV5-1 and TRBJ2-1; TRBD2 agrees at 8 bases. The V gene's germline CDR1 is SGHRS and CDR2 YFSETQ. This CDR3 is built from 13 residues. After removal of 5 bases from V and 8 bases from J, the junction contained 6 bases not matched to a gene.